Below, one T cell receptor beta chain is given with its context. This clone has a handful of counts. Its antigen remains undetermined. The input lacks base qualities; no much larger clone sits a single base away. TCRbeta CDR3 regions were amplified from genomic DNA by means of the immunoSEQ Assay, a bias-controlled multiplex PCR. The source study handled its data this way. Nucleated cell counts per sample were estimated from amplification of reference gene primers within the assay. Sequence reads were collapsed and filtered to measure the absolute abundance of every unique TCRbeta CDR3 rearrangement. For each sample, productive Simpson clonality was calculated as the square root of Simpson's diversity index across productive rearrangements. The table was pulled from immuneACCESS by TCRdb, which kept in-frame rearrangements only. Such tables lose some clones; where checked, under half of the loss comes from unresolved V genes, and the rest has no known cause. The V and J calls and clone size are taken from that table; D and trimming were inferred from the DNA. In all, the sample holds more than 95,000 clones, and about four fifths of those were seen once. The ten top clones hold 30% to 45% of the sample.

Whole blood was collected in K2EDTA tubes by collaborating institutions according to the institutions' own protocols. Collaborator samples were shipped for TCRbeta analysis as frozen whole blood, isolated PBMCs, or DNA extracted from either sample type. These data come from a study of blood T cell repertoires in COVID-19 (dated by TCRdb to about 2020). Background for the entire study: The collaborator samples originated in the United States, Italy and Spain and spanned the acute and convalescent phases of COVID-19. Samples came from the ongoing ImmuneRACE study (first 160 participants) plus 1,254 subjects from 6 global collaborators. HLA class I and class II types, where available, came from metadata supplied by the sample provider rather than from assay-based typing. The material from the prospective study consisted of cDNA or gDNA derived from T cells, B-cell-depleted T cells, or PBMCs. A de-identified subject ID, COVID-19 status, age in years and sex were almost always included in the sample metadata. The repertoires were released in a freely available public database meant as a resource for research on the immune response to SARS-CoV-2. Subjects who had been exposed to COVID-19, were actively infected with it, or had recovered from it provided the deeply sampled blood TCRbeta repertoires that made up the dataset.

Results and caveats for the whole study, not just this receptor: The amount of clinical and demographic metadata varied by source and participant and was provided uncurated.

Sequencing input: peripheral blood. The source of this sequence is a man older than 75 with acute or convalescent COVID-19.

The CDR3 reads CASRLSSGANVLTF. Here is the DNA: TGTGCCAGCCGCCTAAGCTCTGGGGCCAACGTCCTGACTTTC. This sequence uses TRBV28 and TRBJ2-6; the D gene is not confidently resolved. V loses 8 bases of germline sequence and J loses 0 bases, and the interval between the two ends is 8 bases. CDR1 MDHEN and CDR2 SYDVKM were looked up in the germline V gene. The CDR3 runs 14 residues from the cysteine to the phenylalanine. The read is trimmed to its CDR3 DNA, 42 bases read in frame from base 1.